The 6 T cell receptor beta chains given below trace back to one sample, sequenced in a study of tissue T cells after allogeneic stem cell transplantation. The time point denotes: mouse harvest day 7 after allogeneic transplant. The graft held 10^6 splenic CD5+ T cells and 10^7 T-cell-depleted bone marrow cells. Sequenced by immunoSEQ multiplex PCR; TCRdb stores in-frame clones only, minus some. This table holds around 9,000 clones, 45% found once. Sequencing was performed on gut tissue. The source of these receptors is a female BALB/c mouse given C57BL/6 T cells with graft-versus-host disease after an allogeneic hematopoietic cell transplant.

As regards this clone: Gene names refer to mouse genes. Read sequence stops 1 residue before the CDR3 end, and the germline J gene provides the missing end. This sequence joins TRBV5 and TRBJ2-2; D gene ambiguous. Germline CDR1 LGHNA, CDR2 YNLKQL (reference sequence). This CDR3 has 14 amino acids. V lost 4 bases to trimming and J lost 2 bases, with 8 bases between them. Partial CDR3 DNA: TGTGCCAGCAGCCTCGAACAGAACACCGGGCAGCTCTAC. The encoded protein is CASSLEQNTGQLY. In full, the CDR3 reads CASSLEQNTGQLYF.

As regards this clone: All gene names here are mouse names. The read halts 1 residue ahead of the CDR3 end, with the missing end drawn from the germline J gene. Other DNA sequences from this sample encode an identical CDR3 as well. The V and J genes are TRBV26 and TRBJ2-7; TRBD2 matches at 13 bases. The junction had 3 bases not matched to a gene; V was cut back by 3 bases and J by 7 bases. CDR3 length equals 14 residues. CDR1 and CDR2 (germline): KGHPV, FQNQEV (reference sequence). This CDR3 reads CASSLGLGGREQYF. CDR3 DNA, as far as it was read: TGTGCCAGCAGTCTCGGACTGGGGGGGCGGGAACAGTAC. Based on the CDR3 plus reference TRBV26 and TRBJ2-7, the full variable domain is NSKVIQTPRYLVKGQGQKAKMRCIPEKGHPVVFWYQQNKNNEFKFLINFQNQEVLQQIDMTEKRFSAECPSNSPCSLEIQSSEAGDSALYLCASSLGLGGREQYFGPGTRLTVL.

In regard to this clone: Genes here carry mouse names. CDR3 bases read: TGTGCCAGCAGCTCGGACTGGGGGGGAGGAAACACCTTGTAC. Its translation is CASSSDWGGGNTLY. The CDR3 reads in full as CASSSDWGGGNTLYF. This chain uses TRBV3 with TRBJ2-4; the match to TRBD2 covers 12 bases. The read falls 1 residue short of the CDR3 end, and the missing part is taken from the germline J gene. V gave up 4 bases and J gave up 5 bases; unmatched junction bases: 4. Per germline, CDR1 SNHLY and CDR2 FYNGKV (reference sequence). The CDR3 totals 15 residues.

A remark on this clone: The gene names here belong to mouse. The read falls 1 residue short of the CDR3 end, and the missing part is taken from the germline J gene. V is TRBV26 and J is TRBJ2-7; D not resolved. V lost 4 bases and J 6 bases, leaving 4 bases between the germline ends. Germline CDR1 is KGHPV and CDR2 is FQNQEV (reference sequence). This CDR3 has 10 residues. The CDR3 spells CASSPGEQYF. The part of the CDR3 DNA that was read is TGTGCCAGCAGTCCCGGTGAACAGTAC.

This clone is medium-sized in the sample. Gene names are mouse gene names. The read ends 1 residue before the CDR3 terminus; that terminus is restored from the germline J gene. This chain connects TRBV20 to TRBJ2-7; 7 bases fit TRBD2. CDR3 length: 11 amino acids. The germline V gene encodes CDR1 GFQATS and CDR2 STVNSAI. The junction had 2 bases not matched to a gene; V was cut back by 3 bases and J by 6 bases. The CDR3 DNA, read in part, is TGTGGTGCTAGCTGGGGGAGTGAACAGTAC. Translating gives CGASWGSEQY. The full CDR3 protein is CGASWGSEQYF.

Remarks on this clone: The listed genes are named as in mouse. The read ends 1 residue before the CDR3 terminus; that terminus is restored from the germline J gene. This chain joins TRBV3 and TRBJ1-3, with 7 bases matching TRBD1. CDR3 length: 12 amino acids. Germline CDR1 is SNHLY and CDR2 is FYNGKV (reference sequence). Germline trimming cut 1 base from V and 11 bases from J; bases unmatched to any gene: 2. Partial CDR3 DNA: TGTGCCAGCAGCTTAGTGGGACAGTCGCTCTAT. Its protein product is CASSLVGQSLY. In full, the CDR3 is CASSLVGQSLYF.